This T cell receptor beta chain was profiled in a study of identical twins. TCRdb re-derived calls from the 5' RACE reads in MiXCR, one entry per CDR3 protein. Here the sample spans about 430,000 distinct CDR3 sequences, around 20% being singletons. The specimen was naive T cells sorted from blood. The sequence was collected from a man in his fifties or sixties in good health.

CDR3 sequence (DNA): TGTGCCAGCAGGTCTCCGACGGGCCCCGAGGGCAATCAGCCCCAGCATTTT. It codes for CASRSPTGPEGNQPQHF. The chain joins TRBV28 to TRBJ1-5; no definite D call. From germline, CDR1 is MDHEN and CDR2 SYDVKM. V was cut by 6 bases and J by 2 bases, with 20 bases left in between. The CDR3 length is 17 residues.